Listed here are 30 T cell receptor beta chains from one sample, sequenced in a study of blood T cells in healthy people across ages. Using a J-beta primer mix together with a sample-barcoded 5' primer, a second PCR was run for about 6 to 12 cycles. TCRdb recomputed calls from the 5' RACE reads with MiXCR, one row per CDR3 protein. Of about 650,000 distinct CDR3 sequences in the sample, about 30% are singletons; the top ten hold 15% to 19%. Sequences were obtained from blood. The receptors come from a woman of 80 years or more in good health.

This rearrangement joins TRBV27 to TRBJ2-5; 7 positions match TRBD2. The CDR3 sequence is 14 residues long. The germline gives CDR1 MNHEY, CDR2 SMNVEV (reference sequence). Trimming at V came to 6 bases and at J to 5 bases, leaving 9 bases not matched to a gene. CDR3 loop: CASRGEGAVETQYF. The CDR3 region has the DNA TGTGCCAGCAGAGGGGAGGGAGCGGTGGAGACCCAGTACTTC.

A remark on this clonotype: A much bigger clone sits one base away, suggesting this may be a read error. This chain joins TRBV12-3 or TRBV12-4 and TRBJ2-3; a possible D gene is TRBD2 (7 bases). The CDR3 consists of 15 residues. The CDR3 sequence is CASSLTSLGADAQYF. The CDR3 bases are TGTGCCAGCAGCTTGACTAGCCTGGGGGCAGATGCGCAGTATTTT.

V is TRBV12-3 or TRBV12-4 and J is TRBJ2-2; D is ambiguous. V was clipped by 4 bases and J by 8 bases, with 8 bases between them. The CDR3 extends over 12 amino acids. The CDR3 region is CASSSSYGELFF. Here the CDR3 DNA reads TGTGCCAGCAGTTCTAGTTATGGGGAGCTGTTTTTT.

This clonotype was seen many times. This chain connects TRBV15 to TRBJ2-7; D may be TRBD2 (7 bases). The CDR3 totals 14 residues. CDR1 is LNHNV, CDR2 YYDKDF, per germline (reference sequence). The V and J ends lost 8 bases and 5 bases respectively, with 19 bases between them. The CDR3 nucleotides are TGTGCCACCCTCTCCCCCGGGGGGCTGAACGAGCAGTACTTC. As protein: CATLSPGGLNEQYF.

This clonotype came up a few times. The rearrangement links TRBV3-1 to TRBJ1-2; D perhaps matches TRBD1 (5 bases). This CDR3 region has 13 residues. V shed 4 bases and J shed 13 bases, with 19 bases lying between them. Germline V gene data show CDR1 as LGHDT and CDR2 as YNNKEL (reference sequence). In nucleotides, the CDR3 is TGTGCCAGCAGCCCTGGAAGGGGTTTTGCTGGCACCTTC. It encodes CASSPGRGFAGTF.

In this sample, this clonotype turned up many times. The V and J genes are TRBV7-2 and TRBJ1-2, with a tentative D call TRBD1 (6 bases). The CDR3 length is 15 residues. Germline V gene data show CDR1 as SGHTA and CDR2 as FQGNSA. V lost 5 bases and J lost 4, with 17 bases in between. The CDR3 is CASSPIRGQGYGYTF. In nucleotides, the CDR3 is TGTGCCAGCAGCCCCATCCGGGGGCAGGGCTATGGCTACACCTTC.

Remarks on this clonotype: Given the absence of the conserved phenylalanine or tryptophan at the CDR3 end, a read error is likely. The rearrangement links TRBV5-1 to TRBJ2-7, with 7 bases matching TRBD2. The V and J ends lost 0 bases and 6 bases, in that order; junction bases with no gene match: 9. CDR1 and CDR2 from the germline V gene are SGHRS and YFSETQ. This CDR3 is built from 15 residues. The CDR3 loop is CASSLASGRGSEQYL. CDR3 coding DNA: TGCGCCAGCAGCTTGGCCTCGGGGCGGGGGTCCGAGCAGTACTTA.

For this clonotype: A single base separates this from a much larger clone, so it may be a read error. The CDR3: CASSFGLSCSQGNTEAFF. The CDR3 DNA reads TGTGCCAGCAGCTTCGGGTTAAGCTGTTCGCAGGGGAACACTGAAGCTTTCTTT. The chain is built from TRBV7-3 and TRBJ1-1; D is perhaps TRBD1 (5 bases). The germline V and J ends were trimmed by 3 bases and 1 base, with 21 bases remaining between them. CDR3 length: 18 residues. Looked up from germline, CDR1 is SGHTA and CDR2 is FQGTGA.

The rearrangement uses TRBV20-1 and TRBJ2-1; D is unclear. Germline CDR1 is DFQATT and CDR2 is SNEGSKA (reference sequence). V lost 0 bases to trimming and J lost 6 bases, with 12 bases between them. There are 14 residues in the CDR3. The CDR3 DNA sequence: TGCAGTGCTAGAGATATCCTAGTAGGCAATGAGCAGTTCTTC. This gives the protein CSARDILVGNEQFF.

This clonotype was seen repeatedly, ten times or more. The J gene is TRBJ1-1, the V gene TRBV6-2 or TRBV6-3, with a tentative D call TRBD1 (5 bases). Germline CDR1 is MNHEY and CDR2 is SVGEGT. The CDR3 extends over 14 amino acids. The V and J ends lost 8 bases and 1 base respectively, with 14 bases between them. The CDR3 protein is CASRRGLENTEAFF. The DNA of the CDR3 is TGTGCCAGCCGACGGGGACTGGAGAACACTGAAGCTTTCTTT.

This clonotype has at least ten counts. The V and J genes are TRBV28 and TRBJ2-7; D unclear. The V gene lost 5 bases and the J gene lost 6 bases, with 17 bases spanning the gap. Germline V lookup: CDR1 MDHEN, CDR2 SYDVKM. The CDR3 spans 14 residues. CDR3 nucleotides: TGTGCCAGCAGTCCTCACCCCGGTTCTCGCGAGCAGTACTTC. Protein product: CASSPHPGSREQYF.

This clonotype appeared many times. Its ends do not fully match the called genes, so a read error is possible. The chain recombines TRBV7-7 with TRBJ2-4; possibly TRBD1 for D (5 bases). In germline, CDR1 is SSHAT, CDR2 FNYEAQ (reference sequence). There are 19 residues in the CDR3. The CDR3 loop reads CASSLAGHLKALAKNIQYF. The CDR3, as DNA: TGTGCTAGCAGCTTAGCTGGACACCTAAAGGCCCTAGCCAAAAACATTCAGTACTTC.

This clonotype was detected many times. The CDR3 region has the DNA TGCGCCAGCAGCTCGCCCGGGGGAAACGAGCAGTACTTC. Translated, it gives CASSSPGGNEQYF. This chain links TRBV5-1 with TRBJ2-7; possibly TRBD2 for D (6 bases). The V and J ends lost 3 bases and 5 bases respectively, with 12 bases between them. CDR1 and CDR2 (germline): SGHRS, YFSETQ. The CDR3 sequence is 13 residues long.

This chain connects TRBV7-9 to TRBJ1-1, with 9 bases aligning to TRBD1. The CDR3 consists of 14 residues. Germline V gives CDR1 SEHNR, CDR2 FQNEAQ (reference sequence). J gave up 3 bases and V 6 bases, and 5 bases lay outside the gene matches. The CDR3 coding sequence is TGTGCCAGCAGACACCGGGACAGGGACACTGAAGCTTTCTTT. It is translated as CASRHRDRDTEAFF. The variable domain in full, with the rest retrieved from reference TRBV7-9 and TRBJ1-1, is DTGVSQNPRHKITKRGQNVTFRCDPISEHNRLYWYRQTLGQGPEFLTYFQNEAQLEKSRLLSDRFSAERPKGSFSTLEIQRTEQGDSAMYLCASRHRDRDTEAFFGQGTRLTVV.

This clonotype appeared many times. V and J are TRBV5-1 and TRBJ2-7; D may match TRBD1 or TRBD2 (5 bases each). In germline, CDR1 is SGHRS, CDR2 YFSETQ. V was clipped by 5 bases and J by 2 bases, with 17 bases between them. The CDR3 sequence is 15 residues long. Here the CDR3 reads CASRRDGQGPYEQYF. The CDR3 region has the DNA TGCGCCAGCAGACGGGACGGGCAGGGTCCCTACGAGCAGTACTTC. Filled out from reference TRBV5-1 and TRBJ2-7, the complete variable domain reads KAGVTQTPRYLIKTRGQQVTLSCSPISGHRSVSWYQQTPGQGLQFLFEYFSETQRNKGNFPGRFSGRQFSNSRSEMNVSTLELGDSALYLCASRRDGQGPYEQYFGPGTRLTVT.

This chain connects TRBV3-1 to TRBJ1-2; a weak D match, TRBD1 (5 bases). This CDR3 contains 16 residues. The V end was cut by 1 base, the J end by 4 bases, with 16 bases between. Germline CDR1 and CDR2: LGHDT and YNNKEL (reference sequence). The CDR3 DNA is TGTGCCAGCAGCCAAGGGCGGGGGTTGCTTGGCTATGGCTACACCTTC. Translated, it gives CASSQGRGLLGYGYTF. The whole variable domain, remainder taken from reference TRBV3-1 and TRBJ1-2, is DTAVSQTPKYLVTQMGNDKSIKCEQNLGHDTMYWYKQDSKKFLKIMFSYNNKELIINETVPNRFSPKSPDKAHLNLHINSLELGDSAVYFCASSQGRGLLGYGYTFGSGTRLTVV.

Comment on this clonotype: This may be a read error: a much more frequent sequence differs by one nucleotide. This chain connects TRBV7-8 to TRBJ2-1; no firm D call. CDR3 size: 12 residues. Germline values: CDR1 SGHVS, CDR2 FQNEAQ. This CDR3 reads CTSASPYNEQFF. CDR3 in DNA: TGTACCAGCGCTTCACCCTACAATGAGCAGTTCTTC. The full variable domain, in which reference TRBV7-8 and TRBJ2-1 provide the parts outside the CDR3, is GAGVSQSPRYKVAKRGQDVALRCDPISGHVSLFWYQQALGQGPEFLTYFQNEAQLDKSGLPSDRFFAERPEGSVSTLKIQRTQQEDSAVYLCTSASPYNEQFFGPGTRLTVL.

This clonotype was detected ten times or more. CDR3 sequence (DNA): TGTGCCTGGAGTCGGGACAGCCTCTCCTATAATTCACCCCTCCACTTT. Its protein is CAWSRDSLSYNSPLHF. This sequence joins TRBV30 and TRBJ1-6; 7 bases agree with TRBD1. Germline V gives CDR1 GTSNPN, CDR2 SVGIG (reference sequence). V was clipped by 2 bases and J by 0 bases; unmatched bases: 4. The CDR3 runs 16 residues.

This clonotype has a count of ten or more. This chain joins TRBV5-1 and TRBJ1-1; the D gene is possibly TRBD1 (5 bases). Trimming cost V 3 bases and J 4 bases, with 19 bases left between them. CDR3 length: 16 residues. Per germline, CDR1 SGHRS and CDR2 YFSETQ. CDR3 coding DNA: TGCGCCAGCAGCTCCACCACTATGGGCAGGGCCACTGAAGCTTTCTTT. Encoded protein: CASSSTTMGRATEAFF.

This clonotype was seen ten or more times. The V gene is TRBV6-2 or TRBV6-3, the J gene TRBJ1-2, with 7 bases fitting TRBD1. Germline values: CDR1 MNHEY, CDR2 SVGEGT. The ends lost 7 bases at V and 7 bases at J; junction bases unmatched: 3. The CDR3 has 11 amino acids. The CDR3 sequence is CASTGGGGYTF. CDR3 nucleotides: TGTGCCAGCACAGGGGGTGGTGGCTACACCTTC.

On this clonotype itself: One end of the junction fails to match germline, which may point to a read error. The chain recombines TRBV7-2 with TRBJ2-1, with 15 bases that match TRBD2. Germline CDR1 reads SGHTA; CDR2 reads FQGNSA. The CDR3 extends over 14 amino acids. The CDR3 spells CASAGLAGGNEQFF. CDR3 coding DNA: TGCGCCAGCGCGGGACTAGCGGGGGGCAATGAGCAGTTCTTC.

Note on this clonotype: A much larger clonotype is one base distant, so this may be a read error. The CDR3: CASSPRGGGEKLYF. CDR3 coding DNA: TGTGCCAGCAGCCCCAGGGGCGGTGGTGAAAAACTGTATTTT. The J gene is TRBJ2-3, the V gene TRBV3-1, with D possibly matching TRBD1 (6 bases). The germline V gene has CDR1 LGHDT and CDR2 YNNKEL (reference sequence). This CDR3 has 14 residues. Trimming cost V 4 bases and J 14 bases, with 22 bases left between them.

This sequence joins TRBV25-1 and TRBJ1-1; D may be TRBD1 (5 bases). Germline-derived CDR1 and CDR2 are MGHDK and SYGVNS. The CDR3 length is 15 residues. The ends were cut back, 3 bases at V and 0 bases at J, with 11 bases in the middle. The CDR3 reads CASSDPRGVNTEAFF. DNA of the CDR3: TGTGCCAGCAGTGACCCGAGGGGAGTGAACACTGAAGCTTTCTTT.

J is TRBJ2-3 and V is TRBV7-6; TRBD2 aligns across 9 bases. The germline CDR1 and CDR2 sequences are SGHVS and FNYEAQ. The CDR3 is 15 residues long. After removal of 5 bases from V and 6 bases from J, the junction contained 9 bases not matched to a gene. The CDR3 protein is CASSMTSGPQDTQYF. The CDR3 DNA is TGTGCCAGCAGCATGACTAGCGGCCCCCAGGATACGCAGTATTTT.

This clonotype came up many times. This chain connects TRBV14 to TRBJ2-7; perhaps D is TRBD1 or TRBD2 (6 bases each). V lost 6 bases and J lost 5, with 23 bases in between. CDR1 and CDR2 (germline): SGHDN, FVKESK. This CDR3 contains 16 residues. The CDR3 region is CASSPVVGGISHEQYF. The CDR3 DNA reads TGTGCCAGCAGTCCGGTCGTGGGGGGCATTTCCCACGAGCAGTACTTC.

This clonotype was recorded at least ten times. The rearrangement joins TRBV30 to TRBJ1-5; 8 bases are shared with TRBD1. The germline V gene encodes CDR1 GTSNPN and CDR2 SVGIG (reference sequence). After removal of 6 bases from V and 6 bases from J, the junction contained 4 bases not matched to a gene. The CDR3 is made up of 12 amino acids. DNA of the CDR3: TGTGCCTGCAGCAGGGGGCCTCAGCCCCAGCATTTT. Its protein product is CACSRGPQPQHF.

This clonotype was observed at least ten times. V is TRBV6-6 and J is TRBJ1-2, with D tentatively TRBD1 (6 bases). This CDR3 has 16 amino acids. V was shortened by 2 bases and J by 4 bases, with 17 bases between the two germline ends. Germline V gene data show CDR1 as MNHNY and CDR2 as SVGAGI (reference sequence). DNA of the CDR3: TGTGCCAGCAGTTACCCTCCGGACAGAGAGCTCTATGGCTACACCTTC. This encodes CASSYPPDRELYGYTF.

This clonotype was found many times. The chain combines TRBV4-2 with TRBJ2-1; perhaps TRBD1 as D (6 bases). V dropped 3 bases and J dropped 3 bases, with 18 bases sitting between them. Germline CDR1 is LGHNA and CDR2 is YNFKEQ. This CDR3 comprises 17 residues. Here the CDR3 DNA reads TGTGCCAGCAGCCAGAGAGAATTCCGGGACAACTACAATGAGCAGTTCTTC. It translates to CASSQREFRDNYNEQFF.

Remarks on this clonotype: This may come from a read error, since a much larger clone is one base off. The chain uses TRBV30 and TRBJ2-6, with D possibly called TRBD1 or TRBD2 (5 bases each). CDR1 is GTSNPN and CDR2 is SVGIG in the germline V gene (reference sequence). The CDR3 is made up of 15 amino acids. CDR3 amino acids: CAWSPGISGANVRTF. The CDR3 DNA sequence: TGTGCCTGGAGTCCGGGGATCTCTGGGGCCAACGTCCGGACTTTC.

Ten or more counts support this clonotype. CDR3: CASSQERRGVYEQYF. CDR3 DNA: TGCGCCAGCAGCCAAGAACGACGGGGGGTGTACGAGCAGTACTTC. The V call is TRBV4-1, the J call TRBJ2-7, with 7 bases aligning to TRBD2. CDR1 and CDR2 (germline): MGHRA, YSYEKL. V was clipped by 0 bases and J by 4 bases; unmatched bases: 6. The CDR3 covers 15 residues.